The subject of this entry is one T cell receptor beta chain. CDR3 length equals 14 residues. V dropped 3 bases and J dropped 5; count of bases not matched to a gene: 3. Germline CDR1 reads SNHLY; CDR2 reads FYNNEI. Sequenced by immunoSEQ multiplex PCR; TCRdb stores in-frame clones only, minus some. The data show approximately 100,000 clones, approximately 81% seen once. The sample is drawn from a study of blood T cell repertoires in COVID-19. The origin of this receptor is a woman in her 70s with active or convalescent COVID-19. What was sequenced was peripheral blood. The rearrangement uses TRBV2 and TRBJ2-1, with 8 bases identical to TRBD2. This CDR3 reads CASSDRRGDNEQFF. CDR3 DNA sequence: TGTGCCAGCAGTGATCGGCGGGGGGACAATGAGCAGTTCTTC. Variable domain in full (rest from reference TRBV2 and TRBJ2-1): EPEVTQTPSHQVTQMGQEVILRCVPISNHLYFYWYRQILGQKVEFLVSFYNNEISEKSEIFDDQFSVERPDGSNFTLKIRSTKLEDSAMYFCASSDRRGDNEQFFGPGTRLTVL.